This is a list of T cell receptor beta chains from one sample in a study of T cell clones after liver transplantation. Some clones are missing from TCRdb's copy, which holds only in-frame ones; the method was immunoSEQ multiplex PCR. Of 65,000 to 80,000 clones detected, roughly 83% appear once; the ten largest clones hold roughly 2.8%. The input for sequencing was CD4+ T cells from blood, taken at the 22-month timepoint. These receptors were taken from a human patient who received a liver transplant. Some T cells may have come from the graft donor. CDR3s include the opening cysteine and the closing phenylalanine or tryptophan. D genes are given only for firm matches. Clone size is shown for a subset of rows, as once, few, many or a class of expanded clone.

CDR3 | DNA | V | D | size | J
CASRSTRANEQFF | TGTGCCAGCAGGAGTACCAGGGCAAATGAGCAGTTCTTC | TRBV7-2 | . | . | TRBJ2-1
CASSKEPEVVYGYTF | TGTGCCAGCAGCAAAGAACCTGAGGTAGTCTATGGCTACACCTTC | TRBV21-1 | . | . | TRBJ1-2
CASSFSSGGEKLFF | TGTGCCAGCAGTTTTAGTTCCGGGGGTGAAAAACTGTTTTTT | TRBV28 | . | . | TRBJ1-4
CASRPGQGSTREQFF | TGCGCCAGCAGACCGGGACAGGGCTCTACTCGTGAGCAGTTCTTC | TRBV5-1 | TRBD1 | . | TRBJ2-1
CASSYRRDVGYNEQFF | TGTGCCAGCAGTTACCGCCGGGACGTGGGTTACAATGAGCAGTTCTTC | TRBV6-5 | . | . | TRBJ2-1
CASSQDPRGTDTQYF | TGCGCCAGCAGCCAAGATCCCCGGGGCACAGATACGCAGTATTTT | TRBV4-3 | . | few | TRBJ2-3
CSVVEGIWEQFF | TGCAGCGTTGTAGAGGGCATCTGGGAGCAGTTCTTC | TRBV29-1 | . | . | TRBJ2-1
CASRSWGGSADTQYF | TGTGCCAGCAGGTCCTGGGGCGGGAGCGCAGATACGCAGTATTTT | TRBV28 | TRBD2 | . | TRBJ2-3
CASSLVVSQGYGYTF | TGTGCCAGCAGCTTAGTCGTCAGCCAAGGGTATGGCTACACCTTC | TRBV11-2 | . | few | TRBJ1-2
CASSLASGVYEQYF | TGTGCCAGCAGCTTAGCTAGCGGGGTCTACGAGCAGTACTTC | TRBV7-6 | TRBD2 | . | TRBJ2-7
CASSHRGGQETQYF | TGTGCCAGCAGCCACCGTGGGGGGCAAGAGACCCAGTACTTC | TRBV13 | . | . | TRBJ2-5
CASSPVGAYSNQPQHF | TGTGCCAGCAGTCCAGTCGGGGCCTATAGCAATCAGCCCCAGCATTTT | TRBV28 | . | . | TRBJ1-5
CASTRMSGANVLTF | TGTGCCAGCACCCGGATGTCTGGGGCCAACGTCCTGACTTTC | TRBV11-2 | . | . | TRBJ2-6
CASSLEFGGAFF | TGTGCCAGCAGCTTAGAATTCGGGGGAGCTTTCTTT | TRBV7-9 | . | few | TRBJ1-1
CASRDTGDTGELFF | TGCGCCAGTAGGGACACCGGAGACACCGGGGAGCTGTTTTTT | TRBV5-1 | . | . | TRBJ2-2
CASSASPGGPSTDTQYF | TGTGCCAGCAGTGCCTCTCCGGGGGGGCCTTCCACAGATACGCAGTATTTT | TRBV25-1 | TRBD2 | . | TRBJ2-3
CASSYYEQYF | TGTGCCAGCAGCTACTACGAGCAGTACTTC | TRBV5-7 | . | . | TRBJ2-7
CASSSPGDTGTYF | TGTGCCAGCAGCTCCCCCGGGGACACCGGAACTTACTTC | TRBV7-3 | . | . | TRBJ2-7
CASSKGQEYEKLFF | TGTGCCAGTAGTAAGGGACAGGAGTACGAAAAACTGTTTTTT | TRBV19 | TRBD1 | . | TRBJ1-4
CASSLGGAGPYEQYF | TGTGCCAGCAGCTTAGGCGGGGCGGGGCCCTACGAGCAGTACTTC | TRBV7-9 | . | . | TRBJ2-7
CAWRGGLRVNEQFF | TGTGCCTGGAGGGGCGGCCTGAGGGTCAATGAGCAGTTCTTC | TRBV30 | . | . | TRBJ2-1
CASSQSSGAGETQYF | TGTGCCAGCAGCCAATCGTCGGGGGCGGGAGAGACCCAGTACTTC | TRBV16 | . | . | TRBJ2-5
CASGFPGSGNTIYF | TGTGCCAGTGGATTTCCGGGCTCTGGAAACACCATATATTTT | TRBV27 | . | . | TRBJ1-3
CASGTSGSYEQYF | TGTGCCAGCGGGACTAGCGGCTCCTACGAGCAGTACTTC | TRBV28 | TRBD2 | . | TRBJ2-7
CAISYGTDFSEQYF | TGTGCCATCAGCTATGGGACAGATTTCTCCGAGCAGTACTTC | TRBV10-3 | TRBD1 | . | TRBJ2-7
CASSLVPGRTEAFF | TGTGCCAGCAGTTTGGTTCCGGGGAGGACTGAAGCTTTCTTT | TRBV27 | . | . | TRBJ1-1